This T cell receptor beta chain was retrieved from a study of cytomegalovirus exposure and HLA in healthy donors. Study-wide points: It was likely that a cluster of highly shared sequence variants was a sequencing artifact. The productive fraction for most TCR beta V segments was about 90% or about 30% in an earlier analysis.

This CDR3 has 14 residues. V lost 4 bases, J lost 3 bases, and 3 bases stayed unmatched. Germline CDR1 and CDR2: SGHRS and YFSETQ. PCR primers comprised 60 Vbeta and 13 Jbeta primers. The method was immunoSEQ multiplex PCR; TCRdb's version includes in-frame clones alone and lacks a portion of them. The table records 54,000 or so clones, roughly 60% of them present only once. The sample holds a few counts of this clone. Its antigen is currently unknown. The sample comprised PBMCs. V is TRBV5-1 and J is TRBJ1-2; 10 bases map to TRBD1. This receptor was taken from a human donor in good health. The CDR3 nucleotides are TGCGCCAGCAGCCGGGACAGGGGAGACTATGGCTACACCTTC. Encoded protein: CASSRDRGDYGYTF.